This T cell receptor beta chain was sequenced for a study of graft-versus-host responses after intestinal transplantation. About the study: All recipients were transplanted with multivisceral, liver-intestinal, or isolated intestinal grafts. Overall study results and limits: Ileal or blood samples showed some GvH clones first, and such clones were also found in recipient marrow.

Points on this clone: The antigen is unknown.

The V end was cut by 6 bases, the J end by 7 bases, with 19 bases between. CDR3 length equals 15 residues. Assay: immunoSEQ multiplex PCR; the TCRdb copy retains only in-frame clones and omits some. The data show about 97,000 clones, with around nine tenths seen just once and more than 15% held by the top ten. The sample here was PBMCs, taken 450 to 480 days after intestinal transplant. The chain couples TRBV5-3 to TRBJ2-2, with D tentatively TRBD1 (6 bases). TRBV5-3 is assigned to the ORF class and has an uncertain function. The clonotype originates from a human patient who received an intestinal transplant, so some T cells may come from the graft donor. Here the CDR3 reads CARKFGGLVGGELFF. Here the CDR3 DNA reads TGTGCCAGAAAATTTGGGGGCTTGGTGGGCGGGGAGCTGTTTTTT.